This TCR beta chain is drawn from a study of shared clonotypes between healthy human individuals. As regards this clone: Its antigen is still unknown.

Notes on the study in general: Clonotypes shared by all four donors outscored non-shared clonotypes in generation probability. Relative to memory subsets, naive subsets generally showed larger estimated richness.

TCRdb keeps only in-frame clones here, not all; method: immunoSEQ multiplex PCR. This sample has approximately 2,300,000 clones, with 85% to 95% found just once. CDR3 length equals 16 residues. The V gene lost 2 bases and the J gene lost 2 bases, with 15 bases spanning the gap. Germline CDR1 and CDR2: SGHTA and FQGNSA. Negatively enriched CD4+ T cells were divided by CD45RA into naive and memory. This chain connects TRBV7-2 to TRBJ1-1; D is possibly TRBD1 (5 bases). The TCR sequence derives from a man in his late teens or twenties in good health. Some clones in this sample may be carry-over from other donors' samples. Source material: naive CD4+ T cells from PBMCs. Subset indicated: CD45RA+ positively selected. Here the CDR3 reads CASSLWGTFSNTEAFF. CDR3 coding DNA: TGTGCCAGCAGCTTATGGGGGACGTTCTCTAACACTGAAGCTTTCTTT.